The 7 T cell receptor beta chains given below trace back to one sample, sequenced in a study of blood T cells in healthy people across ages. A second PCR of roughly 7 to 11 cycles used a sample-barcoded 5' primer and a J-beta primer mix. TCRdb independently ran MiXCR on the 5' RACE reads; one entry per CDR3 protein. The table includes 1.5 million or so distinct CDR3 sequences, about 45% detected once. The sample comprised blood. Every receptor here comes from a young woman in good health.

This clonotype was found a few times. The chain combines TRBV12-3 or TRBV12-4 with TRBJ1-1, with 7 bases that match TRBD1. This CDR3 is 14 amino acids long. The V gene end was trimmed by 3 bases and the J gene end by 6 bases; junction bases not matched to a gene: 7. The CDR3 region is CASSFRTGLPEAFF. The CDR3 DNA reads TGTGCCAGCAGTTTTAGGACAGGACTCCCTGAAGCTTTCTTT.

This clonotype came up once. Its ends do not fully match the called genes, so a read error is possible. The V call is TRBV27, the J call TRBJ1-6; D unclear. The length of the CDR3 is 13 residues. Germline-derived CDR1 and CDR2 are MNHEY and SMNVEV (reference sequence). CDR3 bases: TGTGCTAGCAGTGTAGGAGAGGATTCACCCCTCCACTTT. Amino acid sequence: CASSVGEDSPLHF.

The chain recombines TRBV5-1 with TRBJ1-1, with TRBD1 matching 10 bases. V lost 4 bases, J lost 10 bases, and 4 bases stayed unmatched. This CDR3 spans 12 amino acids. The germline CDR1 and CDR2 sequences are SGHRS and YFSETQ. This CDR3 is CASSEGQGRAFF. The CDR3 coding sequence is TGCGCCAGCAGCGAGGGACAGGGGCGAGCTTTCTTT.

Here the CDR3 reads CASSLDTNSYNEQFF. CDR3 in DNA: TGCGCCAGCAGCTTGGACACCAACTCCTACAATGAGCAGTTCTTC. The J gene is TRBJ2-1, the V gene TRBV5-1; D gene unclear. CDR3 length equals 15 residues. CDR1 is SGHRS, CDR2 YFSETQ, per germline. Trimming stripped 0 bases from V and 0 bases from J, with 7 bases between.

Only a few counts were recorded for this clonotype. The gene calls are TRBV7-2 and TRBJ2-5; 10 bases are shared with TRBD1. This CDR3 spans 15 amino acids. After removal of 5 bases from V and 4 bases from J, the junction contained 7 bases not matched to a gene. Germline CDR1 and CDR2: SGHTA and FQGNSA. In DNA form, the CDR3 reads TGTGCCAGCAGCCTCCCGACAGGGGGCAGAGAGACCCAGTACTTC. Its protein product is CASSLPTGGRETQYF.

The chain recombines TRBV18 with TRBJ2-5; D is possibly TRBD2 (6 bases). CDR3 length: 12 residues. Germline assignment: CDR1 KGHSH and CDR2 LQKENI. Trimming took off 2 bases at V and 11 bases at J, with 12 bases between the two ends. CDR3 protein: CASSPRDLEQYF. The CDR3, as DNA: TGTGCCAGCTCACCAAGGGACTTGGAGCAGTACTTC.

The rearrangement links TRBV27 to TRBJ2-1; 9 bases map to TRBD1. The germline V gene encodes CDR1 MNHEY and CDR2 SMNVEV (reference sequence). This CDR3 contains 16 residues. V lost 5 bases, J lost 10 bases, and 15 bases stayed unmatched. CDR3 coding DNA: TGTGCCAGCAGTATACCGGGACAGGGACTCTCCTACGAGCAGTTCTTC. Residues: CASSIPGQGLSYEQFF.